The clone carrying this T cell receptor beta chain was counted ten times or more. The TCR beta library used iRepertoire HTBI primers with Arm-PCR amplification of CDR3. TCRdb called the multiplex PCR reads again in MiXCR, with one record for every CDR3 protein. The repertoire holds 400,000 to 550,000 distinct CDR3 sequences, with just under 15% as singletons. V shed 1 base, J shed 6 bases, and the junction held 9 bases outside the gene matches. The germline CDR1 and CDR2 sequences are WNHNN and SYGVQD (reference sequence). This CDR3 comprises 16 residues. The data were taken from a study of regulatory T cells in long-lasting Graves disease. Sample time point: newly diagnosed GD, antithyroid drugs for less than 3 months. After RNA was extracted from PBMCs, the TCR library was made from it. The sample was also reused in another study, on T cells in Graves' hyperthyroidism and ophthalmopathy. Per that study: The study enrolled patients aged 18 to 65 with newly diagnosed hyperthyroidism of under 2 months' duration.

V usage is TRBV10-1 and J usage is TRBJ1-2; the match to TRBD1 covers 9 bases. Material: peripheral blood mononuclear cells (PBMCs), obtained at new diagnosis, from a patient treated with antithyroid drugs. This clonotype originated in a woman aged 25 to 39 with Graves disease. CDR3 in DNA: TGCGCCAGCAGTGAGTACGCGGACAGGGGTTCGGATGGCTACACCTTC. This translates into CASSEYADRGSDGYTF.